The 27 T cell receptor beta chains presented below share a single source sample, sequenced in a study of patients and donors after allogeneic stem cell transplantation. A single record per CDR3 protein comes from TCRdb applying MiXCR to the RT-PCR reads. The sample has 150,000 to 200,000 distinct CDR3 sequences, around 28% seen once. Material for sequencing was blood, either unsorted or a sorted T cell fraction (not recorded which). These receptor sequences come from a human donor who was either an allogeneic HSCT recipient or a stem cell or donor lymphocyte infusion donor (not recorded which). It is not recorded whose cells these are; they may come from a transplant donor.

This clonotype was counted a single time. The junction does not match germline at one end; this may be a read error. The CDR3 here is CASSPTGGTNTGELFF. In DNA form, the CDR3 reads TGTGCTAGCAGCCCGACGGGGGGTACGAACACCGGGGAGCTGTTTTTT. The rearrangement uses TRBV7-7 and TRBJ2-2; 7 bases map to TRBD2. The germline CDR1 and CDR2 sequences are SSHAT and FNYEAQ (reference sequence). The CDR3 is made up of 16 amino acids.

There are a few counts of this clonotype. This chain connects TRBV10-2 to TRBJ1-1; D might be TRBD1 (6 bases). The CDR3 is made up of 12 amino acids. Per germline, CDR1 WSHSY and CDR2 SAAADI. Between the trimmed V and J ends, which lost 6 bases and 6 bases, there was a span of 11 bases. As DNA, the CDR3 is TGCGCCAGCAGGGACGGGGGCCCTGAAGCTTTCTTT. It codes for CASRDGGPEAFF.

The gene calls are TRBV7-6 and TRBJ2-7; 7 bases align to TRBD1. The CDR3 extends over 15 amino acids. CDR1 SGHVS and CDR2 FNYEAQ come from the germline V gene. V dropped 0 bases and J dropped 3; count of bases not matched to a gene: 5. The CDR3 bases are TGTGCCAGCAGCTTAGCCAAACAGGGGAACTACGAGCAGTACTTC. It translates to CASSLAKQGNYEQYF. Filled out from reference TRBV7-6 and TRBJ2-7, the complete variable domain reads GAGVSQSPRYKVTKRGQDVALRCDPISGHVSLYWYRQALGQGPEFLTYFNYEAQQDKSGLPNDRFSAERPEGSISTLTIQRTEQRDSAMYRCASSLAKQGNYEQYFGPGTRLTVT.

The rearrangement links TRBV12-3 or TRBV12-4 to TRBJ2-2; D gene unclear. The CDR3 extends over 14 amino acids. The ends were cut back, 3 bases at V and 1 base at J, with 6 bases in the middle. This chain's CDR3 is CASSFQWNTGELFF. The DNA for the CDR3 is TGTGCCAGCAGTTTCCAATGGAACACCGGGGAGCTGTTTTTT.

This clonotype is medium-sized within its sample. The chain couples TRBV12-3 or TRBV12-4 to TRBJ1-4; TRBD1 is a possible D gene (5 bases). The length of the CDR3 is 12 residues. The ends were cut back, 3 bases at V and 8 bases at J, with 7 bases in the middle. This CDR3 reads CASSFRAEKLFF. CDR3 DNA: TGTGCCAGCAGTTTCAGGGCAGAAAAACTGTTTTTT.

The genes are TRBV15 and TRBJ2-7, with D maybe TRBD1 (7 bases). The CDR3 runs to 15 residues. CDR1 LNHNV and CDR2 YYDKDF come from the germline V gene (reference sequence). V lost 5 bases and J 7 bases, leaving 21 bases between the germline ends. The CDR3 sequence: CATSARDRLSGEQYF. CDR3 bases: TGTGCCACCAGCGCGCGGGACAGACTAAGCGGGGAGCAGTACTTC.

This clonotype appeared a few times. This chain connects TRBV6-2 or TRBV6-3 to TRBJ1-1; 8 bases agree with TRBD1. The CDR3 has 16 amino acids. Looked up from germline, CDR1 is MNHEY and CDR2 is SVGEGT. J gave up 3 bases and V 4 bases, and 10 bases lay outside the gene matches. The CDR3 is CASSSIPDRGDTEAFF. The CDR3 DNA reads TGTGCCAGCAGTTCCATCCCAGACAGGGGAGACACTGAAGCTTTCTTT.

This chain uses TRBV20-1 with TRBJ2-1; tentatively, D is TRBD2 (5 bases). The CDR3 totals 12 residues. The V and J ends lost 6 bases and 10 bases respectively, with 16 bases between them. Looked up from germline, CDR1 is DFQATT and CDR2 is SNEGSKA (reference sequence). The CDR3 protein is CSATQLVHEQFF. In nucleotides, the CDR3 is TGCAGTGCCACGCAACTAGTGCACGAGCAGTTCTTC.

The chain is built from TRBV20-1 and TRBJ1-5; 9 positions match TRBD1. The CDR3 spans 13 residues. J was trimmed by 5 bases and V by 6 bases; bases with no gene match: 5. Germline V CDR1 and CDR2: DFQATT, SNEGSKA (reference sequence). The CDR3 region has the DNA TGCAGTGCCCGGACAGGGGATGATCAGCCCCAGCATTTT. Its translation is CSARTGDDQPQHF.

This clonotype was detected ten times or more. The rearrangement uses TRBV6-5 and TRBJ1-5; 8 positions agree with TRBD1. There are 13 residues in the CDR3. The J segment lost 6 bases and the V segment lost 7 bases, leaving 5 bases of the junction unmatched. Germline assignment: CDR1 MNHEY and CDR2 SVGAGI. The DNA for the CDR3 is TGTGCCAGCACGGGACAGGCCGGTCAGCCCCAGCATTTT. It is translated as CASTGQAGQPQHF.

The chain has TRBV7-2 and TRBJ1-4; 8 bases align to TRBD1. Per germline, CDR1 SGHTA and CDR2 FQGNSA. The CDR3 covers 15 residues. Trimming took 3 bases from V and 8 from J; bases not matched to a gene: 8. The CDR3 DNA reads TGTGCCAGCAGCTTCGGTGCGACAGGGGCCGAAAAACTGTTTTTT. This codes for CASSFGATGAEKLFF.

This clonotype showed up just a few times. The chain combines TRBV12-3 or TRBV12-4 with TRBJ2-3; D may correspond to TRBD1 or TRBD2 (5 bases each). Trimming shortened V by 7 bases and J by 9 bases, and 20 bases separated the two germline ends. The CDR3 covers 14 residues. The CDR3 sequence: CASIITGTLGTQYF. The CDR3 DNA reads TGTGCCAGCATTATTACCGGGACCCTTGGAACGCAGTATTTT.

This clonotype was counted between two and nine times. This sequence joins TRBV10-3 and TRBJ2-5; 9 bases are shared with TRBD1. Germline lookup yields CDR1 ENHRY and CDR2 SYGVKD. V shed 5 bases, J shed 5 bases, and the junction held 6 bases outside the gene matches. The CDR3 runs 14 residues. CDR3: CAISWGQGWETQYF. For the CDR3, the DNA is TGTGCCATCAGTTGGGGACAGGGTTGGGAGACCCAGTACTTC.

This clonotype was observed a few times. The J gene is TRBJ1-3, the V gene TRBV6-5, with TRBD1 matching over 7 bases. Losses at the gene ends were 0 bases for V and 3 bases for J; bases not matched to a gene: 5. This CDR3 contains 16 residues. Per germline, CDR1 MNHEY and CDR2 SVGAGI. This chain's CDR3 is CASSYSKGAYGNTIYF. The CDR3 DNA reads as TGTGCCAGCAGTTACTCGAAGGGGGCGTATGGAAACACCATATATTTT.

This sequence joins TRBV3-1 and TRBJ2-1; D gene unclear. V shed 2 bases and J shed 1 base, with 6 bases lying between them. The CDR3 runs to 14 residues. CDR1 is LGHDT, CDR2 YNNKEL, per germline (reference sequence). The CDR3 DNA is TGTGCCAGCAGCCAATATGGGTCCTACAATGAGCAGTTCTTC. Translation gives CASSQYGSYNEQFF.

The rearrangement uses TRBV11-2 and TRBJ2-6, with unresolved D. Germline V gene sequence: CDR1 SGHAT, CDR2 FQNNGV. The V end was cut by 5 bases, the J end by 0 bases, with 8 bases between. The length of the CDR3 is 15 residues. CDR3 residues: CASSPYLSGANVLTF. The CDR3, as DNA: TGTGCCAGCAGCCCCTACCTCTCTGGGGCCAACGTCCTGACTTTC.

This clonotype was detected a few times. The CDR3 coding sequence is TGTGCCATTTCTTGGGGGAGCTCTGGAAACACCATATATTTT. Amino acids: CAISWGSSGNTIYF. The V call is TRBV7-9, the J call TRBJ1-3; the D gene is possibly TRBD1 (5 bases). The CDR3 runs to 14 residues. Trimming removed 10 bases at V and 0 bases at J, with 13 bases between. CDR1 is SEHNR, CDR2 FQNEAQ, per germline (reference sequence).

The V and J genes are TRBV18 and TRBJ1-5; TRBD1 aligns across 7 bases. The V segment lost 6 bases and the J segment 9 bases; nucleotides outside the gene matches: 11. Germline V gene lookup returns CDR1 KGHSH and CDR2 LQKENI. The CDR3 length is 14 residues. The CDR3 DNA sequence: TGTGCCAGCTCGGACACAGGGGAACATCGGCCCCAGCATTTT. Encoded protein: CASSDTGEHRPQHF.

The V call is TRBV14, the J call TRBJ1-6; D gene uncertain. The V end lost 4 bases, the J end lost 4 bases, and 8 bases lay between the germline ends. Looked up from germline, CDR1 is SGHDN and CDR2 is FVKESK. This CDR3 is 14 amino acids long. The CDR3: CASSLSSYNSPLHF. DNA for the CDR3: TGTGCCAGCAGCCTATCCAGTTATAATTCACCCCTCCACTTT.

This clonotype was detected a few times. The chain employs TRBV7-3 and TRBJ2-3; TRBD1 matches 8 bases. V was clipped by 5 bases and J by 4 bases; unmatched bases: 8. This CDR3 comprises 15 residues. The germline V gene encodes CDR1 SGHTA and CDR2 FQGTGA. In DNA form, the CDR3 reads TGTGCCAGCAGCCCCGGGACAGGCTGGGCAGATACGCAGTATTTT. This encodes CASSPGTGWADTQYF.

The sample holds one count of this clonotype. The junction and the germline gene differ at one end; a read error may be behind it. V is TRBV12-3 or TRBV12-4 and J is TRBJ2-5; 8 bases agree with TRBD1. CDR3 size: 12 residues. In DNA, the CDR3 is TGTGCCAGCAGTCCGAGGCCGGGACAGGAGCACTTC. Residues: CASSPRPGQEHF.

This clonotype was detected only a few times. The chain uses TRBV6-5 and TRBJ1-1; D is unresolved. This CDR3 has 14 amino acids. The V end lost 0 bases, the J end lost 2 bases, and 7 bases lay between the germline ends. In germline, CDR1 is MNHEY, CDR2 SVGAGI. This chain's CDR3 is CASSYSIHNTEAFF. The CDR3 DNA is TGTGCCAGCAGTTACTCGATCCATAACACTGAAGCTTTCTTT.

The chain carries TRBV10-3 and TRBJ2-1, with 11 bases lining up with TRBD2. The CDR3 is 19 residues long. V was clipped by 4 bases and J by 0 bases; unmatched bases: 11. Germline V CDR1 and CDR2: ENHRY, SYGVKD. The CDR3 DNA follows: TGTGCCATCAGTGCACCCGGGACTAGCGGCCTCAGCTCCTACAATGAGCAGTTCTTC. This gives the protein CAISAPGTSGLSSYNEQFF.

V usage is TRBV4-3 and J usage is TRBJ2-7; 7 nucleotides agree with TRBD1. Germline loops: CDR1 LGHNA, CDR2 YSLEER. The CDR3 sequence is 15 residues long. The V gene end was trimmed by 4 bases and the J gene end by 2 bases; junction bases not matched to a gene: 8. This CDR3 is CASSLSPGTAYEQYF. DNA for the CDR3: TGCGCCAGCAGCCTTTCCCCGGGGACAGCCTACGAGCAGTACTTC.

This clonotype occurred a few times. The V gene is TRBV10-3, the J gene TRBJ1-2; unclear D gene. CDR1 is ENHRY and CDR2 is SYGVKD in the germline V gene. This CDR3 region has 13 residues. V gave up 0 bases and J gave up 2 bases, with 4 bases separating them. CDR3 coding DNA: TGTGCCATCAGTGAGTCGACAAACTATGGCTACACCTTC. Translated: CAISESTNYGYTF.

J is TRBJ1-1 and V is TRBV10-2, with no clear D. The CDR3 sequence is 11 residues long. Germline assignment: CDR1 WSHSY and CDR2 SAAADI. Trimming pared 8 bases from V and 7 bases from J, leaving 11 bases between. The CDR3 DNA reads as TGCGCCAGCGACGGAGGTAGTGAAGCTTTCTTT. Amino acid sequence: CASDGGSEAFF.

This clonotype was counted ten times or more. In DNA form, the CDR3 reads TGTGCCAGCAGTTATATGGGCTCTTCCAATCAGCCCCAGCATTTT. Residues: CASSYMGSSNQPQHF. V is TRBV6-2 or TRBV6-3 and J is TRBJ1-5; unclear D gene. The V end lost 3 bases, the J end lost 3 bases, and 12 bases lay between the germline ends. Per germline, CDR1 MNHEY and CDR2 SVGEGT. The CDR3 loop spans 15 amino acids.